Following are 29 T cell receptor beta chains from one sample sequenced in a study of PD-1 blockade in classical Hodgkin lymphoma. Clones were sequenced by immunoSEQ multiplex PCR, and TCRdb holds only the in-frame ones, with some missing. This sample yields some 28,000 clones, of which approximately 90% are seen a single time; approximately 3.9% belongs to the top ten. Time point meaning: newly diagnosed, previously untreated cHL patient sample. The material sequenced was peripheral blood mononuclear cells (PBMCs). The source is a human donor with classical Hodgkin lymphoma.

The V gene is TRBV5-1, the J gene TRBJ2-2; TRBD2 aligns across 8 bases. The V gene's germline CDR1 is SGHRS and CDR2 YFSETQ. The V gene end was trimmed by 1 base and the J gene end by 5 bases; junction bases not matched to a gene: 7. The CDR3 covers 16 residues. Written as DNA, the CDR3 is TGCGCCAGCAGCTTGTGGGCGGGAGGAGCGACCGGGGAGCTGTTTTTT. Translating gives CASSLWAGGATGELFF.

The chain is built from TRBV29-1 and TRBJ1-2; TRBD1 matches at 9 bases. The V and J ends lost 7 bases and 4 bases, in that order; junction bases with no gene match: 10. Germline CDR1 SQVTM, CDR2 ANQGSEA. The CDR3 sequence is 14 residues long. The CDR3 sequence: CSARPGQGSYGYTF. CDR3 bases: TGCAGCGCACGACCGGGACAGGGATCCTATGGCTACACCTTC.

A few counts support this clone. The genes are TRBV29-1 and TRBJ2-7; 9 bases map to TRBD1. Losses at the gene ends were 6 bases for V and 5 bases for J; bases not matched to a gene: 8. The CDR3 has 13 residues. Germline V gives CDR1 SQVTM, CDR2 ANQGSEA. The CDR3: CSVAGTGFHEQYF. In DNA form, the CDR3 reads TGCAGCGTCGCCGGGACAGGGTTCCACGAGCAGTACTTC.

The table lists this clone with a few counts. The chain joins TRBV28 to TRBJ1-2; 7 nucleotides match TRBD1. Germline values: CDR1 MDHEN, CDR2 SYDVKM. CDR3 size: 13 residues. Germline trimming cut 5 bases from V and 8 bases from J; bases unmatched to any gene: 8. Here the CDR3 reads CASSQPGQPGYTF. The CDR3 DNA is TGTGCCAGCAGTCAACCGGGACAGCCGGGCTACACCTTC.

The table lists this clone with a count of one. The V and J genes are TRBV28 and TRBJ2-3; tentative D call: TRBD2 (5 bases). The length of the CDR3 is 13 residues. The germline V gene encodes CDR1 MDHEN and CDR2 SYDVKM. Deletions cut 5 bases from V and 8 bases from J, with 14 bases between. Here the CDR3 reads CASSPPVEGTQYF. For the CDR3, the DNA is TGTGCCAGCAGTCCCCCGGTCGAGGGTACGCAGTATTTT.

The V and J genes are TRBV10-3 and TRBJ2-3; TRBD2 matches at 12 bases. Germline lookup yields CDR1 ENHRY and CDR2 SYGVKD. The length of the CDR3 is 13 residues. The junction had 6 bases not matched to a gene; V was cut back by 11 bases and J by 6 bases. CDR3 sequence (DNA): TGTGCCTCTCGACTAGCGGGAGAGGATACGCAGTATTTT. This sequence encodes CASRLAGEDTQYF.

The chain uses TRBV7-9 and TRBJ2-3; possibly TRBD2 for D (5 bases). This CDR3 has 15 residues. The ends were cut back, 5 bases at V and 7 bases at J, with 19 bases in the middle. The germline V gene has CDR1 SEHNR and CDR2 FQNEAQ (reference sequence). Written as DNA, the CDR3 is TGTGCCAGCAGCCCTGGCCTCGGACTCCTCTATACGCAGTATTTT. Residues: CASSPGLGLLYTQYF.

This clone was seen once. The chain recombines TRBV2 with TRBJ1-5; 10 positions agree with TRBD1. Germline V gene sequence: CDR1 SNHLY, CDR2 FYNNEI. The junction had 5 bases not matched to a gene; V was cut back by 3 bases and J by 6 bases. This CDR3 has 15 amino acids. The CDR3 nucleotides read TGTGCCAGCAGTGACCGACAGGGGGCAGGTCAGCCCCAGCATTTT. Translation gives CASSDRQGAGQPQHF. The variable domain in full, with the rest retrieved from reference TRBV2 and TRBJ1-5, is EPEVTQTPSHQVTQMGQEVILRCVPISNHLYFYWYRQILGQKVEFLVSFYNNEISEKSEIFDDQFSVERPDGSNFTLKIRSTKLEDSAMYFCASSDRQGAGQPQHFGDGTRLSIL.

This clone showed up just once. This sequence joins TRBV10-3 and TRBJ2-7; no firm D call. In germline, CDR1 is ENHRY, CDR2 SYGVKD. The V end was cut by 0 bases, the J end by 0 bases, with 3 bases between. The CDR3 is 13 residues long. The CDR3 region is CAISESNSYEQYF. CDR3 in DNA: TGTGCCATCAGTGAGTCGAACTCCTACGAGCAGTACTTC.

This clone has a single count. The V gene is TRBV19, the J gene TRBJ1-5; 10 nucleotides line up with TRBD1. The trim removed 6 bases at V and 6 bases at J, leaving 8 bases unmatched. This CDR3 comprises 15 residues. Germline V gene lookup returns CDR1 LNHDA and CDR2 SQIVND (reference sequence). For the CDR3, the DNA is TGTGCCAGTAGCCCGACAGGGGGCGGCGGTCAGCCCCAGCATTTT. This codes for CASSPTGGGGQPQHF. The full variable domain, in which reference TRBV19 and TRBJ1-5 provide the parts outside the CDR3, is DGGITQSPKYLFRKEGQNVTLSCEQNLNHDAMYWYRQDPGQGLRLIYYSQIVNDFQKGDIAEGYSVSREKKESFPLTVTSAQKNPTAFYLCASSPTGGGGQPQHFGDGTRLSIL.

V is TRBV5-3 and J is TRBJ2-2, with no clear D. TRBV5-3 counts as an open reading frame of uncertain function. V dropped 3 bases and J dropped 6 bases, with 6 bases sitting between them. The CDR3 covers 12 residues. The CDR3 is CARSSLAGELFF. CDR3 DNA: TGTGCCAGAAGCTCGCTAGCCGGGGAGCTGTTTTTT.

The chain couples TRBV7-9 to TRBJ2-4; D is possibly TRBD1 or TRBD2 (5 bases each). CDR1 SEHNR and CDR2 FQNEAQ come from the germline V gene (reference sequence). Trimming removed 1 base from V and 1 base from J, with 14 bases in between. The CDR3 has 17 residues. CDR3: CASSLGLGTSAKNIQYF. In DNA, the CDR3 is TGTGCCAGCAGCTTAGGTCTGGGGACCTCCGCCAAAAACATTCAGTACTTC.

The rearrangement uses TRBV18 and TRBJ1-1; the D gene is possibly TRBD1 (6 bases). Germline-derived CDR1 and CDR2 are KGHSH and LQKENI. V lost 6 bases and J 4 bases, leaving 15 bases between the germline ends. There are 14 residues in the CDR3. DNA of the CDR3: TGTGCCAGCTCCCAACGACAGGCTGGCACTGAAGCTTTCTTT. It is translated as CASSQRQAGTEAFF.

The chain couples TRBV10-3 to TRBJ1-4; no clear D gene. V dropped 1 base and J dropped 0 bases, with 9 bases sitting between them. CDR1 and CDR2 from the germline V gene are ENHRY and SYGVKD. The CDR3 sequence is 16 residues long. This chain's CDR3 is CAISELQPTTNEKLFF. The CDR3 DNA sequence: TGTGCCATCAGTGAGTTGCAGCCAACAACTAATGAAAAACTGTTTTTT.

This clone is a singleton in its sample. The chain employs TRBV7-2 and TRBJ2-5; 7 bases are shared with TRBD2. The CDR3 is 16 amino acids. Germline CDR1 is SGHTA and CDR2 is FQGNSA. The ends lost 4 bases at V and 5 bases at J; junction bases unmatched: 13. CDR3 protein: CASSSDGGEGWETQYF. In DNA form, the CDR3 reads TGTGCCAGCAGCTCGGATGGGGGGGAAGGCTGGGAGACCCAGTACTTC.

The rearrangement uses TRBV6-6 and TRBJ1-4, with TRBD1 as a possible D gene (6 bases). The CDR3 is 14 amino acids. Trimming stripped 6 bases from V and 7 bases from J, with 15 bases between. Looked up from germline, CDR1 is MNHNY and CDR2 is SVGAGI (reference sequence). The CDR3 loop is CASSPDSRAEKLFF. The CDR3 DNA sequence: TGTGCCAGCAGCCCGGACAGCCGGGCTGAAAAACTGTTTTTT.

The chain joins TRBV19 to TRBJ2-1; 11 bases match TRBD2. The germline V gene encodes CDR1 LNHDA and CDR2 SQIVND (reference sequence). The CDR3 is made up of 15 amino acids. V was clipped by 3 bases and J by 14 bases; unmatched bases: 12. DNA for the CDR3: TGTGCCAGTAGTATGGGGGGTACTAGCGGGAGTAGGGAGTTCTTC. It specifies CASSMGGTSGSREFF.

CDR3 sequence: CASSLSAGSTDTQYF. The CDR3 DNA reads as TGTGCCAGCAGCTTATCTGCAGGGAGCACAGATACGCAGTATTTT. The chain joins TRBV7-3 to TRBJ2-3; weak D call: TRBD1 (5 bases). Trimming removed 2 bases from V and 0 bases from J, with 9 bases in between. The germline CDR1 and CDR2 sequences are SGHTA and FQGTGA. The CDR3 spans 15 residues.

This chain links TRBV5-1 with TRBJ2-3, with D perhaps matching TRBD1 (5 bases). This CDR3 contains 14 residues. V lost 2 bases and J 0 bases, leaving 7 bases between the germline ends. The germline CDR1 and CDR2 sequences are SGHRS and YFSETQ. CDR3 protein: CASSFRQSTDTQYF. CDR3 nucleotides: TGCGCCAGCAGCTTCCGACAGAGCACAGATACGCAGTATTTT.

This sequence joins TRBV19 and TRBJ2-5; unclear D gene. V lost 3 bases and J lost 1, with 6 bases in between. The CDR3 is 13 amino acids. Germline CDR1 LNHDA, CDR2 SQIVND (reference sequence). The CDR3 protein is CASSMTVQETQYF. CDR3 DNA: TGTGCCAGTAGTATGACCGTCCAAGAGACCCAGTACTTC. Based on the CDR3 plus reference TRBV19 and TRBJ2-5, the full variable domain is DGGITQSPKYLFRKEGQNVTLSCEQNLNHDAMYWYRQDPGQGLRLIYYSQIVNDFQKGDIAEGYSVSREKKESFPLTVTSAQKNPTAFYLCASSMTVQETQYFGPGTRLLVL.

This clone was counted a few times. The chain joins TRBV7-9 to TRBJ2-1; TRBD2 aligns across 7 bases. This CDR3 has 13 amino acids. The J segment lost 4 bases and the V segment lost 3 bases, leaving 0 bases of the junction unmatched. CDR1 is SEHNR and CDR2 is FQNEAQ in the germline V gene (reference sequence). The CDR3 DNA sequence: TGTGCCAGCAGCTTCGGGGGGTACAATGAGCAGTTCTTC. Protein product: CASSFGGYNEQFF.

This rearrangement joins TRBV7-2 to TRBJ2-1, with D tentatively TRBD2 (6 bases). Per germline, CDR1 SGHTA and CDR2 FQGNSA. CDR3 length: 15 residues. Trimming took 1 base from V and 3 from J, leaving 10 bases between them. CDR3 coding DNA: TGTGCCAGCAGCTTAGGGGGACTTGACTACAATGAGCAGTTCTTC. Its protein product is CASSLGGLDYNEQFF.

J is TRBJ2-1 and V is TRBV4-3; 11 bases agree with TRBD2. V trimming: 0 bases; J trimming: 6 bases; junction bases outside the gene matches: 4. Looked up from germline, CDR1 is LGHNA and CDR2 is YSLEER. CDR3 size: 16 residues. DNA for the CDR3: TGCGCCAGCAGCCAAGATTTTAGCGGGAGGGCCAATGAGCAGTTCTTC. Its protein product is CASSQDFSGRANEQFF.

The sample holds a few counts of this clone. The chain carries TRBV27 and TRBJ2-1; 11 nucleotides line up with TRBD2. Per the germline V gene, CDR1 is MNHEY and CDR2 is SMNVEV (reference sequence). The CDR3 totals 14 residues. V gave up 10 bases and J gave up 7 bases; unmatched junction bases: 9. The CDR3 spells CATEPASGGNEQFF. DNA for the CDR3: TGTGCCACCGAACCGGCTAGCGGGGGGAATGAGCAGTTCTTC.

The chain is built from TRBV9 and TRBJ2-7; no clear D. This CDR3 has 15 residues. The germline gives CDR1 SGDLS, CDR2 YYNGEE. V was shortened by 4 bases and J by 5 bases, with 19 bases between the two germline ends. CDR3 bases: TGTGCCAGCAGCTCCTCCCCGGTAGCCAGCCACGAGCAGTACTTC. Protein product: CASSSSPVASHEQYF.

V and J are TRBV7-2 and TRBJ2-5; 7 bases map to TRBD2. Germline values: CDR1 SGHTA, CDR2 FQGNSA. The ends lost 6 bases at V and 4 bases at J; junction bases unmatched: 11. This CDR3 comprises 15 residues. In nucleotides, the CDR3 is TGTGCCAGCAGGTTGAGGGCGGGAGAAGGAGAGACCCAGTACTTC. It encodes CASRLRAGEGETQYF.

The J gene is TRBJ2-1, the V gene TRBV5-5; 8 nucleotides align to TRBD1. V lost 0 bases, J lost 7 bases, and 9 bases stayed unmatched. Germline V lookup: CDR1 SGHKS, CDR2 YYEKEE (reference sequence). The CDR3 runs to 16 residues. CDR3 residues: CASSLVTQGAYNEQFF. The DNA of the CDR3 is TGTGCCAGCAGCTTGGTTACGCAGGGGGCTTATAATGAGCAGTTCTTC.

The J gene is TRBJ2-3, the V gene TRBV5-1; 11 bases fit TRBD2. The germline gives CDR1 SGHRS, CDR2 YFSETQ. The V and J ends lost 0 bases and 5 bases, in that order; junction bases with no gene match: 8. This CDR3 is 17 amino acids long. The CDR3 is CASSLGTSGSRGDTQYF. CDR3 sequence (DNA): TGCGCCAGCAGCTTGGGAACTAGCGGGAGTCGTGGAGATACGCAGTATTTT.

This rearrangement joins TRBV30 to TRBJ1-5; no firm D call. The CDR3 covers 14 residues. CDR1 is GTSNPN, CDR2 SVGIG, per germline (reference sequence). Trimming cost V 0 bases and J 1 base, with 7 bases left between them. Here the CDR3 reads CAWSVLDSNQPQHF. Written as DNA, the CDR3 is TGTGCCTGGAGTGTACTGGACAGCAATCAGCCCCAGCATTTT. Together with reference TRBV30 and TRBJ1-5, the CDR3 gives the full variable domain: SQTIHQWPATLVQPVGSPLSLECTVEGTSNPNLYWYRQAAGRGLQLLFYSVGIGQISSEVPQNLSASRPQDRQFILSSKKLLLSDSGFYLCAWSVLDSNQPQHFGDGTRLSIL.